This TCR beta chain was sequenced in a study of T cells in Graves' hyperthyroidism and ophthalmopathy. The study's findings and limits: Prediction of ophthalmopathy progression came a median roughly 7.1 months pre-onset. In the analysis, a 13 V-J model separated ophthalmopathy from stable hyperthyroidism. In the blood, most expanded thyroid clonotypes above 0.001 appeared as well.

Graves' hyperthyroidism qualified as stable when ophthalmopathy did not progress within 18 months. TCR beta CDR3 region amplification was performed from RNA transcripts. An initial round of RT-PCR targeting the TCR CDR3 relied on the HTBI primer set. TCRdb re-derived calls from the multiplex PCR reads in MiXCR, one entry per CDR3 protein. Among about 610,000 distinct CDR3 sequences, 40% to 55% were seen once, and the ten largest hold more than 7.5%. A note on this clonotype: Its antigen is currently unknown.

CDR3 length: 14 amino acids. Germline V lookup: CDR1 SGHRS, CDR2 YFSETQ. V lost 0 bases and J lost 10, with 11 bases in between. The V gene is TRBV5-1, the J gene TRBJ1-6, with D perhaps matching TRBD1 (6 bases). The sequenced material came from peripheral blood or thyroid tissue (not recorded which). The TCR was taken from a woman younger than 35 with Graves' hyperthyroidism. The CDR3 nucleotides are TGCGCCAGCAGCTTGGAGGGGGATCGCTCACCCCTCCACTTT. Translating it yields CASSLEGDRSPLHF.